The text below deals with one T cell receptor (beta chain). Its binding antigen is unknown. No much larger clone exists at a distance of one base, and base qualities are not known. V has 4 bases trimmed and J has 2 bases trimmed; junction bases matching no gene number 8. The cysteine opens and the phenylalanine closes a CDR3 of 15 amino acids. Only CDR3 DNA remains: 45 bases, in frame from the first base. From the germline V gene, CDR1 is SGHDT and CDR2 is YYEEEE. This sample stems from a study of cytomegalovirus exposure and HLA in healthy donors (dated by TCRdb to between 2016 and 2019). Some background on the complete study: According to a later analysis, one platform produced both the roughly 120 validation repertoires and the 730 or so repertoires of the first cohort. The study was designed to test whether signatures of past pathogen exposure could be identified by cataloging public T cell receptors. To predict cytomegalovirus infection status, the study combined high-throughput TCR immunosequencing, statistical association of individual TCRs with disease status, and machine learning. Along with the roughly 610-subject first cohort, a separate validation cohort of 120 different subjects was used.

The method was the immunoSEQ multiplex PCR assay. Regarding the original processing steps: A statistical classification framework was developed to diagnose cytomegalovirus status using the catalog of TCR beta chain sequences. The table was pulled from immuneACCESS by TCRdb, which kept in-frame rearrangements only. Such tables lose some clones; where checked, under half of the loss comes from unresolved V genes, and the rest has no known cause. The V and J calls and clone size were taken over from that table, and D and trimming were inferred from the DNA. This sample holds 150,000 or so clones; about nine tenths were observed only once. Roughly 6.7% of the sample rests with the top ten. The paper as a whole reports these results and caveats: The authors suggested that the approach could potentially be extended to other disease states and immunological phenotypes. The study gave a list of under 200 TCR beta chains associated with cytomegalovirus. In both the original and validation cohorts, the classifier was reported to diagnose cytomegalovirus status with high specificity and sensitivity. While some public TCRs were present in many individuals, most TCR sequences turned up only very rarely across donors. Three of the identified cytomegalovirus-associated TCR beta chains were confirmed in vitro to be specific for cytomegalovirus antigens. A later analysis had no HLA typing for the validation cohort, so co-occurrence there was scored across all 110 or so repertoires. Subsequent analysis determined that TCRs grouped into clusters in the first cohort also showed a tendency toward co-occurrence across the approximately 110 validation repertoires, and about 93% of cluster scores exceeded 0.

Separate from the approximately 700-subject first cohort, the validation cohort of around 130 subjects was the group to which the donors belonged. This TCR was recovered from a woman in her twenties or thirties in good health and CMV-seropositive. Sequences were obtained from PBMCs. The chain is assembled from TRBV5-6 and TRBJ1-2, and 7 junction bases match TRBD1. The CDR3 reads as follows: CASSGDREINYGYTF. The nucleotide sequence reads TGTGCCAGCAGCGGAGACAGGGAGATAAACTATGGCTACACCTTC.